Each of the 13 T cell receptor beta chains below was sequenced from the same sample in a study of T cells in Graves' hyperthyroidism and ophthalmopathy. Researchers took RNA transcripts and amplified the TCR beta CDR3 regions from them. A set of HTBI primers served as the primers for a first-round RT-PCR of the TCR CDR3. One entry per CDR3 protein results from TCRdb running MiXCR on the multiplex PCR reads. The table includes 300,000 to 350,000 distinct CDR3 sequences, around a sixth detected once. Sequencing input: blood. Source of these receptors: a woman between 40 and 50 years old with Graves' ophthalmopathy.

This clonotype was detected ten times or more. Mismatch with germline at one junction end may stem from a read error. The chain links TRBV4-1 to TRBJ1-1, with D possibly being TRBD1 (6 bases). The CDR3 spans 13 residues. Germline CDR1 MGHRA, CDR2 YSYEKL. The CDR3 DNA is TGTGCCAGCAGCCAAGGCAGGGGCACTGAAGCTTTCTTT. It specifies CASSQGRGTEAFF.

This clonotype has at least ten counts. The chain uses TRBV11-2 and TRBJ2-7, with a tentative D call TRBD2 (6 bases). The germline V gene encodes CDR1 SGHAT and CDR2 FQNNGV. CDR3 length: 17 amino acids. V was trimmed by 4 bases and J by 5 bases, leaving 24 bases between them. In DNA form, the CDR3 reads TGTGCCAGCAGCTCCGGCTATGGGGGGAGACTAGGAAACGAGCAGTACTTC. The encoded protein is CASSSGYGGRLGNEQYF.

There are many counts of this clonotype. The chain carries TRBV6-2 or TRBV6-3 and TRBJ2-1, with 9 positions matching TRBD1. The CDR3 covers 13 residues. The junction had 3 bases not matched to a gene; V was cut back by 5 bases and J by 7 bases. The V gene's germline CDR1 is MNHEY and CDR2 SVGEGT. Written as DNA, the CDR3 is TGTGCCAGCAGTCGGGGACAGGGTAATGAGCAGTTCTTC. This sequence encodes CASSRGQGNEQFF.

This clonotype was detected only a few times. Given a much more abundant clone one base away, this may be a read error. The chain uses TRBV6-1 and TRBJ2-5; D not certain. Trimming left V 7 bases short and J 2 bases short, with 5 bases between. CDR1 MNHNS and CDR2 SASEGT come from the germline V gene. This CDR3 spans 11 amino acids. CDR3 loop: CASTGQETQYF. For the CDR3, the DNA is TGTGCCAGCACTGGGCAAGAGACCCAGTACTTC.

This clonotype was seen more than once but under ten times. The rearrangement links TRBV29-1 to TRBJ2-7; tentative D call: TRBD2 (6 bases). CDR3 length: 12 amino acids. The V gene lost 5 bases and the J gene lost 2 bases, with 10 bases spanning the gap. Germline V gene lookup returns CDR1 SQVTM and CDR2 ANQGSEA. CDR3 in amino acids: CSVWGDTYEQYF. The CDR3 DNA follows: TGCAGCGTTTGGGGGGATACCTACGAGCAGTACTTC.

This clonotype was recorded many times. The chain links TRBV28 to TRBJ1-2, with 7 bases fitting TRBD1. The CDR3 loop spans 14 amino acids. Germline CDR1 MDHEN, CDR2 SYDVKM. V shed 3 bases and J 3 bases; nucleotides not matched to a gene: 4. The CDR3 sequence is CASSFEGAHYGYTF. The CDR3 DNA follows: TGTGCCAGCAGTTTTGAGGGGGCCCACTATGGCTACACCTTC.

This chain connects TRBV12-3 or TRBV12-4 to TRBJ1-3; a possible D gene is TRBD1 (5 bases). The length of the CDR3 is 13 residues. V was shortened by 7 bases and J by 2 bases, with 9 bases between the two germline ends. The CDR3 loop is CASTRTTGNTIYF. CDR3 DNA sequence: TGTGCCAGCACCAGGACAACTGGAAACACCATATATTTT.

This rearrangement joins TRBV6-5 to TRBJ1-1; no clear D. This CDR3 spans 14 amino acids. Germline CDR1 is MNHEY and CDR2 is SVGAGI. V was pared by 4 bases and J by 2 bases, with 11 bases between. The CDR3, as DNA: TGTGCCAGCAGTTCCCGGCTTGGTAACACTGAAGCTTTCTTT. Protein sequence: CASSSRLGNTEAFF.

This clonotype appeared many times. The chain couples TRBV6-1 to TRBJ2-5, with D tentatively TRBD1 or TRBD2 (5 bases each). The CDR3 is 13 amino acids. Germline values: CDR1 MNHNS, CDR2 SASEGT. Trimming shortened V by 2 bases and J by 5 bases, and 9 bases separated the two germline ends. The CDR3 protein is CASSESWGETQYF. The CDR3 bases are TGTGCCAGCAGTGAATCTTGGGGGGAGACCCAGTACTTC.

This clonotype occurred many times. J is TRBJ2-1 and V is TRBV7-9; D not resolved. Trimming took 1 base from V and 4 from J, leaving 2 bases between them. CDR1 SEHNR and CDR2 FQNEAQ come from the germline V gene (reference sequence). This CDR3 has 12 residues. This chain's CDR3 is CASSLGYNEQFF. CDR3 in DNA: TGTGCCAGCAGCTTAGGGTACAATGAGCAGTTCTTC.

This clonotype was recorded at least ten times. This chain uses TRBV28 with TRBJ2-2; 7 nucleotides agree with TRBD2. The CDR3 is made up of 16 amino acids. Looked up from germline, CDR1 is MDHEN and CDR2 is SYDVKM. J was trimmed by 2 bases and V by 7 bases; bases with no gene match: 10. The CDR3 coding sequence is TGTGCCAGCATAAGTTTTGGAGCGGGAAACACCGGGGAGCTGTTTTTT. It specifies CASISFGAGNTGELFF.

The chain has TRBV28 and TRBJ2-7, with a tentative D call TRBD1 (5 bases). In germline, CDR1 is MDHEN, CDR2 SYDVKM. There are 16 residues in the CDR3. V was shortened by 4 bases and J by 0 bases, with 16 bases between the two germline ends. Here the CDR3 reads CASSSPPGTGSYEQYF. CDR3 bases: TGTGCCAGCAGTTCCCCCCCTGGTACAGGCTCCTACGAGCAGTACTTC. The full variable domain, its missing parts supplied by reference TRBV28 and TRBJ2-7, is DVKVTQSSRYLVKRTGEKVFLECVQDMDHENMFWYRQDPGLGLRLIYFSYDVKMKEKGDIPEGYSVSREKKERFSLILESASTNQTSMYLCASSSPPGTGSYEQYFGPGTRLTVT.

This clonotype was recorded many times. This chain connects TRBV5-1 to TRBJ2-3; 7 bases match TRBD1. The CDR3 is made up of 14 amino acids. From germline, CDR1 is SGHRS and CDR2 YFSETQ. J gave up 4 bases and V 5 bases, and 7 bases lay outside the gene matches. In DNA form, the CDR3 reads TGCGCCAGCAGGTTGACAGGGTTTGCAGATACGCAGTATTTT. Translated: CASRLTGFADTQYF.